This T cell receptor beta chain was found in a study of blood T cell repertoires in COVID-19. The wider study: Researchers got acute and convalescent COVID-19 samples from the United States, Italy and Spain.

After removal of 5 bases from V and 2 bases from J, the junction contained 2 bases not matched to a gene. The CDR3 totals 14 residues. The germline V gene encodes CDR1 MNHEY and CDR2 SVGAGI. In the original analysis: The authors estimated nucleated cell counts from reference gene primer amplification. The method was immunoSEQ multiplex PCR; TCRdb's version includes in-frame clones alone and lacks a portion of them. Clone size and V and J calls were adopted from that table, with D and trimming inferred from the DNA. The top ten hold about an eighth of the sample, which has about 140,000 clones, roughly 82% seen once.

Material for sequencing was peripheral blood. The J gene is TRBJ2-2, the V gene TRBV6-5; 7 nucleotides agree with TRBD1. This receptor was identified in a man older than 75 with acute or convalescent COVID-19. CDR3 sequence (DNA): TGTGCCAGCAGTAGGGACAGTAACACCGGGGAGCTGTTTTTT. Amino acids: CASSRDSNTGELFF.